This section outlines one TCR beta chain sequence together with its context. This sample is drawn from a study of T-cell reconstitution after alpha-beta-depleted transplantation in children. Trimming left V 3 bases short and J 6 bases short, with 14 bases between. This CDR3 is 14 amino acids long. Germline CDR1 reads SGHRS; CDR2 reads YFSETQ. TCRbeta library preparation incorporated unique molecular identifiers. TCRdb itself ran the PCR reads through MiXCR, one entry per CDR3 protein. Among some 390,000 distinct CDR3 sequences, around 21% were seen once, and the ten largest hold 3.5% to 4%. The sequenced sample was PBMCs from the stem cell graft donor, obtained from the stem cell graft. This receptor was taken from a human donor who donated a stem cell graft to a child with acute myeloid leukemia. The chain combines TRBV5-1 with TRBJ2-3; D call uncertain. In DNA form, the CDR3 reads TGCGCCAGCAGCTCCCAGGCGGCGGAGGATACGCAGTATTTT. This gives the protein CASSSQAAEDTQYF. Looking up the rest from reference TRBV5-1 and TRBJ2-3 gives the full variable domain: KAGVTQTPRYLIKTRGQQVTLSCSPISGHRSVSWYQQTPGQGLQFLFEYFSETQRNKGNFPGRFSGRQFSNSRSEMNVSTLELGDSALYLCASSSQAAEDTQYFGPGTRLTVL.